One sample yielded the 22 T cell receptor beta chains listed below, sequenced in a study of cytomegalovirus exposure and HLA in healthy donors. Primers for the PCR totalled 60 Vbeta and 13 Jbeta. Assay used: immunoSEQ multiplex PCR; TCRdb lists only in-frame clones, some missing. The sample records around 130,000 clones, roughly 88% being singletons. The specimen was PBMCs. The receptors derive from a man aged 50 or older in good health and CMV-seronegative.

This chain joins TRBV5-1 and TRBJ2-1; 10 bases match TRBD1. J was trimmed by 2 bases and V by 0 bases; bases with no gene match: 5. Germline V CDR1 and CDR2: SGHRS, YFSETQ. The CDR3 totals 17 residues. Written as DNA, the CDR3 is TGCGCCAGCAGCTTGGGTGGGGACAGGGGCCCCTACAATGAGCAGTTCTTC. Its translation: CASSLGGDRGPYNEQFF.

The chain has TRBV30 and TRBJ2-5; 9 bases match TRBD2. Germline V CDR1 and CDR2: GTSNPN, SVGIG (reference sequence). V shed 0 bases and J 7 bases; nucleotides not matched to a gene: 15. The CDR3 covers 17 residues. CDR3: CAWSVMAAGGRLVTQYF. In DNA form, the CDR3 reads TGTGCCTGGAGTGTAATGGCCGCGGGGGGGAGGTTGGTGACCCAGTACTTC.

This sequence joins TRBV19 and TRBJ2-2; 8 positions agree with TRBD2. The germline CDR1 and CDR2 sequences are LNHDA and SQIVND (reference sequence). The CDR3 loop spans 17 amino acids. Trimming cost V 3 bases and J 6 bases; bases outside gene matches: 12. CDR3 loop: CASSIRLRGGISGELFF. The CDR3 region has the DNA TGTGCCAGTAGTATCCGCCTTCGGGGGGGCATATCCGGGGAGCTGTTTTTT.

The chain has TRBV29-1 and TRBJ1-4; D remains unclear. Trimming pared 7 bases from V and 1 base from J, leaving 7 bases between. In germline, CDR1 is SQVTM, CDR2 ANQGSEA. CDR3 length: 12 amino acids. CDR3 sequence reads: CSGGLTNEKLFF. The CDR3 DNA follows: TGCAGCGGAGGATTAACTAATGAAAAACTGTTTTTT.

Worth noting for this clone: An end of the junction does not agree with germline; a read error may underlie this. The V call is TRBV7-9, the J call TRBJ1-1; D unresolved. Per the germline V gene, CDR1 is SEHNR and CDR2 is FQNEAQ (reference sequence). The CDR3 sequence is 13 residues long. CDR3 DNA: TGTTCCAGCAGCTTATTTGGAGGCACTGAAGCTTTCTTT. Translated: CSSSLFGGTEAFF.

This rearrangement joins TRBV30 to TRBJ2-3; TRBD1 matches 9 bases. The germline V gene has CDR1 GTSNPN and CDR2 SVGIG (reference sequence). V lost 2 bases to trimming and J lost 5 bases; unmatched junction nucleotides: 14. The CDR3 is 17 amino acids. The CDR3 DNA follows: TGTGCCTGGAGTCACGGGACAGGGTGGGGAGGGGGAGATACGCAGTATTTT. It encodes CAWSHGTGWGGGDTQYF.

In its sample, this clone was seen a few times. This chain links TRBV2 with TRBJ2-4; 11 nucleotides align to TRBD1. Losses at the gene ends were 6 bases for V and 3 bases for J; bases not matched to a gene: 4. Germline V gene lookup returns CDR1 SNHLY and CDR2 FYNNEI. The CDR3 is 15 residues long. The DNA for the CDR3 is TGTGCCAGCAGATGGACAGGGGGCGGCAAAAACATTCAGTACTTC. Its translation is CASRWTGGGKNIQYF.

This rearrangement joins TRBV7-9 to TRBJ2-3, with TRBD2 as a possible D gene (5 bases). The CDR3 totals 15 residues. The V and J ends lost 4 bases and 0 bases respectively, with 11 bases between them. CDR1 is SEHNR and CDR2 is FQNEAQ in the germline V gene (reference sequence). Written as DNA, the CDR3 is TGTGCCAGCAGCTACCTCTCGGGGAGCACAGATACGCAGTATTTT. Protein product: CASSYLSGSTDTQYF.

The gene calls are TRBV2 and TRBJ2-7; 8 bases fit TRBD2. Per germline, CDR1 SNHLY and CDR2 FYNNEI. The CDR3 extends over 16 amino acids. V was pared by 6 bases and J by 0 bases, with 10 bases of the junction left unmatched. The CDR3 region is CASRGHSGVSSYEQYF. CDR3 in DNA: TGTGCCAGCAGAGGCCATAGCGGGGTGAGCTCCTACGAGCAGTACTTC.

The chain joins TRBV2 to TRBJ1-2, with 8 nucleotides matching TRBD1. Germline V CDR1 and CDR2: SNHLY, FYNNEI. There are 14 residues in the CDR3. V dropped 5 bases and J dropped 5; count of bases not matched to a gene: 7. The CDR3 protein is CASSPQGVDYGYTF. The CDR3 DNA is TGTGCCAGCAGTCCACAGGGGGTTGATTATGGCTACACCTTC. Supplemented by reference TRBV2 and TRBJ1-2, the full variable domain reads EPEVTQTPSHQVTQMGQEVILRCVPISNHLYFYWYRQILGQKVEFLVSFYNNEISEKSEIFDDQFSVERPDGSNFTLKIRSTKLEDSAMYFCASSPQGVDYGYTFGSGTRLTVV.

The chain recombines TRBV30 with TRBJ1-2, with 9 bases fitting TRBD1. The CDR3 runs 16 residues. The V segment lost 1 base and the J segment 8 bases; nucleotides outside the gene matches: 14. CDR1 is GTSNPN, CDR2 SVGIG, per germline (reference sequence). DNA of the CDR3: TGTGCCTGGAGTGGGACCCCTTCGGGACAGGGAGGGGGCTACACCTTC. Translating gives CAWSGTPSGQGGGYTF.

A single count supports this clone. This sequence joins TRBV28 and TRBJ2-7; the match to TRBD2 covers 7 bases. In germline, CDR1 is MDHEN, CDR2 SYDVKM. The CDR3 is made up of 14 amino acids. Germline trimming cut 6 bases from V and 2 bases from J; bases unmatched to any gene: 7. The DNA of the CDR3 is TGTGCCAGCAGCCCCGTGGGGGGGACCTACGAGCAGTACTTC. This encodes CASSPVGGTYEQYF.

The V call is TRBV5-6, the J call TRBJ2-5; 9 nucleotides align to TRBD1. V shed 4 bases and J 4 bases; nucleotides not matched to a gene: 5. Germline-derived CDR1 and CDR2 are SGHDT and YYEEEE. This CDR3 has 14 amino acids. CDR3 sequence reads: CASSRTGEGETQYF. The CDR3 nucleotides are TGTGCCAGCAGCCGGACAGGGGAGGGAGAGACCCAGTACTTC.

The chain joins TRBV5-1 to TRBJ2-1; 7 bases are a match to TRBD2. After removal of 1 base from V and 1 base from J, the junction contained 5 bases not matched to a gene. The CDR3 runs 16 residues. Germline CDR1 reads SGHRS; CDR2 reads YFSETQ. CDR3 amino acids: CASSLTGGLSYNEQFF. DNA of the CDR3: TGCGCCAGCAGCTTGACGGGGGGACTATCCTACAATGAGCAGTTCTTC.

This clone was picked up one time. The rearrangement joins TRBV19 to TRBJ2-1, with TRBD2 matching over 8 bases. Germline assignment: CDR1 LNHDA and CDR2 SQIVND (reference sequence). V trimming: 3 bases; J trimming: 3 bases; junction bases outside the gene matches: 4. This CDR3 comprises 15 residues. The CDR3 DNA reads as TGTGCCAGTAGTATCGCGAGCGGGGGCTACAATGAGCAGTTCTTC. Its translation: CASSIASGGYNEQFF.

The chain has TRBV15 and TRBJ1-1; D is perhaps TRBD1 (5 bases). Germline lookup yields CDR1 LNHNV and CDR2 YYDKDF (reference sequence). V lost 3 bases to trimming and J lost 3 bases, with 11 bases between them. This CDR3 spans 14 amino acids. The CDR3 bases are TGTGCCACCAGCAGGTTCTGGGGCGACACTGAAGCTTTCTTT. This encodes CATSRFWGDTEAFF.

The rearrangement links TRBV7-9 to TRBJ2-3, with a tentative D call TRBD2 (6 bases). The germline CDR1 and CDR2 sequences are SEHNR and FQNEAQ (reference sequence). Between the trimmed V and J ends, which lost 3 bases and 3 bases, there was a span of 19 bases. CDR3 length: 17 amino acids. The CDR3 nucleotides read TGTGCCAGCAGCTTTTCCTCGGGACTGGTCGCTACAGATACGCAGTATTTT. Translated: CASSFSSGLVATDTQYF.

The gene calls are TRBV30 and TRBJ1-5; possible D gene TRBD1, 5 bases. The CDR3 sequence is 14 residues long. The germline V and J ends were trimmed by 0 bases and 5 bases, with 11 bases remaining between them. Germline V lookup: CDR1 GTSNPN, CDR2 SVGIG (reference sequence). Here the CDR3 reads CAWSVGGRDQPQHF. The CDR3 nucleotides are TGTGCCTGGAGTGTCGGGGGGAGGGATCAGCCCCAGCATTTT.

This clone was seen a handful of times. The chain combines TRBV7-2 with TRBJ2-2, with D perhaps TRBD2 (5 bases). Trimming left V 5 bases short and J 6 bases short, with 10 bases between. CDR1 is SGHTA, CDR2 FQGNSA, per germline. The length of the CDR3 is 13 residues. The CDR3 region has the DNA TGTGCCAGCAGCCCCCTCGGGGCCGGGGAGCTGTTTTTT. This encodes CASSPLGAGELFF.

The chain uses TRBV7-9 and TRBJ1-2, with 7 nucleotides matching TRBD1. With 0 bases clipped from V and 5 bases from J, the junction kept 6 bases outside the gene matches. Per the germline V gene, CDR1 is SEHNR and CDR2 is FQNEAQ (reference sequence). This CDR3 comprises 15 residues. The CDR3 sequence: CASSLALGTVYGYTF. CDR3 in DNA: TGTGCCAGCAGCTTAGCGCTAGGGACAGTTTATGGCTACACCTTC.

This sequence joins TRBV7-3 and TRBJ2-7; D might be TRBD2 (6 bases). V lost 5 bases to trimming and J lost 5 bases, with 19 bases between them. This CDR3 comprises 15 residues. Germline CDR1 reads SGHTA; CDR2 reads FQGTGA. The CDR3 loop is CASSHGGGRVHEQYF. The CDR3 nucleotides are TGTGCCAGCAGCCACGGGGGTGGCAGGGTCCACGAGCAGTACTTC.

The chain recombines TRBV9 with TRBJ2-3, with D uncertain. This CDR3 is 13 amino acids long. Trimming cost V 4 bases and J 5 bases, with 11 bases left between them. CDR1 SGDLS and CDR2 YYNGEE come from the germline V gene. The DNA for the CDR3 is TGTGCCAGCAGCCTTCTCCCCAGAGATACGCAGTATTTT. Encoded protein: CASSLLPRDTQYF.